These 28 T cell receptor beta chains were all obtained from the same sample, sequenced in a study of CD8+ T cells in alopecia areata. As to treatment: oral pan-JAK inhibitor, 5-10 mg twice daily. Investigators isolated RNA and reverse transcribed it into cDNA to act as the sequencing template. Sequenced by immunoSEQ multiplex PCR; TCRdb stores in-frame clones only, minus some. The sample lists approximately 210,000 clones; approximately 65% were seen once. The starting material was CD4+ T cells sorted from blood, obtained around week 42, from a patient treated with tofacitinib. These receptors originate from a human donor with alopecia areata.

The V and J genes are TRBV5-6 and TRBJ1-1, with TRBD1 identical over 7 bases. This CDR3 has 13 residues. Germline V gene lookup returns CDR1 SGHDT and CDR2 YYEEEE. Trimming removed 4 bases from V and 6 bases from J; junction bases left unmatched: 6. CDR3 loop: CASSHGTESEAFF. The CDR3 DNA sequence: TGTGCCAGCAGCCACGGGACAGAGTCTGAAGCTTTCTTT.

The chain carries TRBV7-2 and TRBJ2-1; D possibly corresponds to TRBD1 (6 bases). CDR1 and CDR2 (germline): SGHTA, FQGNSA. With 5 bases removed from V and 2 bases from J, the gap between germline ends came to 10 bases. The CDR3 is 14 amino acids. The CDR3 loop is CASSLTGAYNEQFF. The CDR3 nucleotides read TGTGCCAGCAGCCTGACAGGAGCCTACAATGAGCAGTTCTTC.

CDR3 in amino acids: CASSQDEGVPNTEAFF. Here the CDR3 DNA reads TGCGCCAGCAGCCAAGACGAGGGTGTCCCGAACACTGAAGCTTTCTTT. V is TRBV4-3 and J is TRBJ1-1; D uncertain. The CDR3 loop spans 16 amino acids. From germline, CDR1 is LGHNA and CDR2 YSLEER. Trimming left V 0 bases short and J 1 base short, with 12 bases between.

The rearrangement links TRBV4-3 to TRBJ2-3; the match to TRBD1 covers 8 bases. V was clipped by 1 base and J by 6 bases; unmatched bases: 3. The CDR3 consists of 14 residues. Germline CDR1 is LGHNA and CDR2 is YSLEER. In DNA, the CDR3 is TGCGCCAGCAGCCAAGGCAGGGGGCACGATACGCAGTATTTT. Translating gives CASSQGRGHDTQYF.

Only a few counts were recorded for this clone. The CDR3 is CASIQDTTSTEAFF. CDR3 DNA sequence: TGTGCCAGCATTCAGGATACAACGAGCACTGAAGCTTTCTTT. The chain joins TRBV6-1 to TRBJ1-1; D unclear. Trimming shortened V by 7 bases and J by 4 bases, and 16 bases separated the two germline ends. This CDR3 is built from 14 residues. Germline V gene lookup returns CDR1 MNHNS and CDR2 SASEGT.

CDR3 sequence reads: CASTGDGNTIYF. CDR3 nucleotides: TGTGCCAGCACTGGGGATGGAAACACCATATATTTT. V gene TRBV27 combines with J gene TRBJ1-3; the D is unclear. Germline loops: CDR1 MNHEY, CDR2 SMNVEV (reference sequence). The V end lost 7 bases, the J end lost 3 bases, and 7 bases lay between the germline ends. The CDR3 extends over 12 amino acids.

The chain has TRBV7-9 and TRBJ2-2, with D perhaps matching TRBD2 (5 bases). The CDR3 runs 16 residues. The germline V gene has CDR1 SEHNR and CDR2 FQNEAQ (reference sequence). Trimming removed 5 bases from V and 2 bases from J, with 15 bases in between. CDR3 coding DNA: TGTGCCAGCAGCGGTTCGCCAGGACTTAACACCGGGGAGCTGTTTTTT. It specifies CASSGSPGLNTGELFF.

The V gene is TRBV4-3, the J gene TRBJ1-5, with D hard to call. The ends were cut back, 0 bases at V and 0 bases at J, with 12 bases in the middle. This CDR3 region has 17 residues. The germline CDR1 and CDR2 sequences are LGHNA and YSLEER. The CDR3 protein is CASSQERWGYSNQPQHF. CDR3 nucleotides: TGCGCCAGCAGCCAAGAAAGGTGGGGTTATAGCAATCAGCCCCAGCATTTT.

The chain links TRBV5-1 to TRBJ1-6; D is uncertain. CDR1 SGHRS and CDR2 YFSETQ come from the germline V gene. CDR3 length: 14 residues. Deletions cut 5 bases from V and 5 bases from J, with 11 bases between. The CDR3 nucleotides are TGCGCCAGCAGAGAGAGAGGAGATAATTCACCCCTCCACTTT. Protein sequence: CASRERGDNSPLHF.

This chain connects TRBV5-6 to TRBJ2-1; tentative D call: TRBD2 (6 bases). Per germline, CDR1 SGHDT and CDR2 YYEEEE. CDR3 length equals 14 residues. The germline V and J ends were trimmed by 3 bases and 6 bases, with 13 bases remaining between them. The CDR3 DNA reads TGTGCCAGCAGCTATAGGAGGGTCGGCAATGAGCAGTTCTTC. It yields the protein CASSYRRVGNEQFF. The full variable domain, completed using reference TRBV5-6 and TRBJ2-1, is DAGVTQSPTHLIKTRGQQVTLRCSPKSGHDTVSWYQQALGQGPQFIFQYYEEEERQRGNFPDRFSGHQFPNYSSELNVNALLLGDSALYLCASSYRRVGNEQFFGPGTRLTVL.

Only a few counts were recorded for this clone. The chain uses TRBV29-1 and TRBJ1-1; D gene unclear. The CDR3 length is 13 residues. CDR1 is SQVTM, CDR2 ANQGSEA, per germline. V was trimmed by 7 bases and J by 0 bases, leaving 12 bases between them. This CDR3 reads CSAANVLNTEAFF. In DNA, the CDR3 is TGCAGCGCCGCCAACGTTCTGAACACTGAAGCTTTCTTT.

This clone was seen a single time. The chain recombines TRBV9 with TRBJ1-2, with a tentative D call TRBD1 (6 bases). The CDR3 is made up of 15 amino acids. V shed 0 bases and J shed 5 bases, with 14 bases lying between them. From germline, CDR1 is SGDLS and CDR2 YYNGEE. The chain's CDR3 is CASSVEPQGEYGYTF. The CDR3 DNA sequence: TGTGCCAGCAGCGTAGAACCACAGGGCGAATATGGCTACACCTTC. The whole variable domain, filled in from reference TRBV9 and TRBJ1-2, reads DSGVTQTPKHLITATGQRVTLRCSPRSGDLSVYWYQQSLDQGLQFLIQYYNGEERAKGNILERFSAQQFPDLHSELNLSSLELGDSALYFCASSVEPQGEYGYTFGSGTRLTVV.

This chain uses TRBV10-3 with TRBJ1-1; D is undetermined. Germline CDR1 ENHRY, CDR2 SYGVKD. The CDR3 covers 15 residues. The ends were cut back, 0 bases at V and 0 bases at J, with 8 bases in the middle. As DNA, the CDR3 is TGTGCCATCAGTGAGTCGAGGGATTTGAACACTGAAGCTTTCTTT. Its protein is CAISESRDLNTEAFF.

V gene TRBV4-2 combines with J gene TRBJ1-1; tentatively, D is TRBD1 (6 bases). CDR3 length: 14 residues. V lost 4 bases and J 2 bases, leaving 11 bases between the germline ends. The germline V gene has CDR1 LGHNA and CDR2 YNFKEQ. The CDR3 is CASSPRGGNTEAFF. The CDR3, as DNA: TGTGCCAGCAGCCCCCGAGGGGGAAACACTGAAGCTTTCTTT.

The genes are TRBV5-1 and TRBJ2-7; D uncertain. In germline, CDR1 is SGHRS, CDR2 YFSETQ. V dropped 1 base and J dropped 2 bases, with 7 bases sitting between them. The CDR3 loop spans 13 amino acids. CDR3 DNA: TGCGCCAGCAGCTTGCCAGCCGCCTACGAGCAGTACTTC. Protein sequence: CASSLPAAYEQYF.

The chain uses TRBV5-1 and TRBJ2-6, with D tentatively TRBD1 (6 bases). CDR1 and CDR2 (germline): SGHRS, YFSETQ. V lost 4 bases to trimming and J lost 1 base, with 9 bases between them. The CDR3 contains 15 residues. The CDR3 is CASSATGSGANVLTF. CDR3 DNA sequence: TGCGCCAGCAGCGCAACAGGGTCTGGGGCCAACGTCCTGACTTTC.

The CDR3 here is CASSALAGGPLDEQFF. The CDR3 bases are TGTGCCAGCAGCGCCCTAGCGGGGGGGCCTTTGGATGAGCAGTTCTTC. The chain joins TRBV7-2 to TRBJ2-1; TRBD2 matches at 12 bases. Germline CDR1 and CDR2: SGHTA and FQGNSA. The junction had 10 bases not matched to a gene; V was cut back by 5 bases and J by 8 bases. The CDR3 spans 16 residues.

V usage is TRBV4-3 and J usage is TRBJ2-3, with D possibly being TRBD1 (5 bases). Germline V lookup: CDR1 LGHNA, CDR2 YSLEER. The CDR3 consists of 16 residues. V was pared by 1 base and J by 2 bases, with 13 bases between. CDR3 amino acids: CASSQGGSWNTDTQYF. DNA for the CDR3: TGCGCCAGCAGCCAAGGGGGCTCTTGGAACACAGATACGCAGTATTTT.

In its sample, this clone was seen once. This chain uses TRBV5-1 with TRBJ1-1; D is ambiguous. The CDR3 extends over 15 amino acids. Germline V lookup: CDR1 SGHRS, CDR2 YFSETQ. Trimming stripped 0 bases from V and 0 bases from J, with 9 bases between. CDR3 nucleotides: TGCGCCAGCAGCTTGGTAGGCAGCCTGAACACTGAAGCTTTCTTT. Encoded protein: CASSLVGSLNTEAFF.

The chain uses TRBV7-2 and TRBJ2-5, with D possibly being TRBD2 (6 bases). The CDR3 length is 16 residues. Looked up from germline, CDR1 is SGHTA and CDR2 is FQGNSA. Trimming removed 5 bases at V and 3 bases at J, with 19 bases between. CDR3: CASSRMGGSNKETQYF. The CDR3 DNA sequence: TGTGCCAGCAGCCGAATGGGGGGTTCAAACAAAGAGACCCAGTACTTC.

Only a few counts were recorded for this clone. The CDR3 is CSTLGGLYETQYF. The DNA of the CDR3 is TGCAGCACGCTAGGAGGGTTGTATGAGACCCAGTACTTC. The chain carries TRBV29-1 and TRBJ2-5; maybe TRBD2 (6 bases). The germline V and J ends were trimmed by 8 bases and 5 bases, with 18 bases remaining between them. Germline loops: CDR1 SQVTM, CDR2 ANQGSEA. The CDR3 sequence is 13 residues long.

This sequence joins TRBV7-9 and TRBJ2-3, with 7 bases identical to TRBD1. CDR1 is SEHNR and CDR2 is FQNEAQ in the germline V gene (reference sequence). Trimming removed 4 bases from V and 3 bases from J; junction bases left unmatched: 7. This CDR3 has 15 residues. The CDR3 protein is CASSSGQRQTDTQYF. The CDR3 DNA sequence: TGTGCCAGCAGCTCGGGACAGCGGCAAACAGATACGCAGTATTTT.

This chain connects TRBV11-3 to TRBJ1-2; unclear D gene. The V and J ends lost 1 base and 2 bases respectively, with 5 bases between them. In germline, CDR1 is SGHNT, CDR2 YENEEA. The CDR3 is 13 residues long. The CDR3 DNA reads TGTGCCAGCAGCTTAGCAGTAAACTATGGCTACACCTTC. The encoded protein is CASSLAVNYGYTF.

This chain connects TRBV29-1 to TRBJ1-2, with D possibly matching TRBD1 (5 bases). Trimming removed 0 bases at V and 7 bases at J, with 15 bases between. Germline V lookup: CDR1 SQVTM, CDR2 ANQGSEA. This CDR3 region has 14 residues. The CDR3 nucleotides read TGCAGCGTTGAAGATGGGGGGACCGAGAGTGGCTACACCTTC. It specifies CSVEDGGTESGYTF. The full variable domain, its missing parts supplied by reference TRBV29-1 and TRBJ1-2, is SAVISQKPSRDICQRGTSLTIQCQVDSQVTMMFWYRQQPGQSLTLIATANQGSEATYESGFVIDKFPISRPNLTFSTLTVSNMSPEDSSIYLCSVEDGGTESGYTFGSGTRLTVV.

This clone has a handful of counts. This chain connects TRBV5-1 to TRBJ1-1; D is unresolved. Deletions cut 5 bases from V and 1 base from J, with 12 bases between. The germline CDR1 and CDR2 sequences are SGHRS and YFSETQ. CDR3 size: 14 residues. CDR3 sequence reads: CASRLGTGNTEAFF. The DNA for the CDR3 is TGCGCCAGCAGACTGGGTACGGGGAACACTGAAGCTTTCTTT.

About this clone: At the DNA level, this CDR3 is encoded by other sequences in the same sample as well. This chain links TRBV4-3 with TRBJ2-7; a weak D match, TRBD1 (6 bases). The CDR3 runs to 15 residues. Trimming took off 0 bases at V and 0 bases at J, with 9 bases between the two ends. Germline V gene lookup returns CDR1 LGHNA and CDR2 YSLEER. This CDR3 is CASSQEQGFSYEQYF. The CDR3 nucleotides are TGCGCCAGCAGCCAAGAACAGGGTTTCTCCTACGAGCAGTACTTC.

This clone has a handful of counts. The chain is built from TRBV5-1 and TRBJ1-6; 11 bases agree with TRBD1. The CDR3 is 18 amino acids. CDR1 and CDR2 (germline): SGHRS, YFSETQ. The V segment lost 1 base and the J segment 7 bases; nucleotides outside the gene matches: 10. In DNA form, the CDR3 reads TGCGCCAGCAGCTTGTCTGGGCAAGGGACAGGGGGGAATTCACCCCTCCACTTT. Translating it yields CASSLSGQGTGGNSPLHF. Full variable domain (missing parts from reference TRBV5-1 and TRBJ1-6): KAGVTQTPRYLIKTRGQQVTLSCSPISGHRSVSWYQQTPGQGLQFLFEYFSETQRNKGNFPGRFSGRQFSNSRSEMNVSTLELGDSALYLCASSLSGQGTGGNSPLHFGNGTRLTVT.

V usage is TRBV19 and J usage is TRBJ1-1, with 9 bases fitting TRBD1. In germline, CDR1 is LNHDA, CDR2 SQIVND (reference sequence). The V segment lost 2 bases and the J segment 4 bases; nucleotides outside the gene matches: 5. The CDR3 consists of 15 residues. In DNA form, the CDR3 reads TGTGCCAGTAGTATAACAGGGGGCTCAGTCACTGAAGCTTTCTTT. Its translation: CASSITGGSVTEAFF.